The entry below gives a single T cell receptor (beta chain) sequence along with its context. Germline and junction disagree at one end, which may indicate a read error. The sample belongs to a study of blood T cell repertoires in COVID-19. Study-level background: There were acute and convalescent COVID-19 samples, and they came from the United States, Italy and Spain.

How the authors handled the data: For nucleated cells, counts were estimated from reference gene primer amplification. Sequencing used immunoSEQ multiplex PCR; TCRdb keeps in-frame clones, though not all of them. V, J and clone size derive from that table, while D and trimming were established from the DNA sequence. The table lists around 170,000 clones, around 84% of them singletons. The CDR3 sequence is 14 residues long. The germline gives CDR1 MNHEY, CDR2 SVGAGI. Participants were aged roughly 18 to 89 years, lived in 20 to 30 US areas, and enrolled virtually. Symptom resolution, clearance, or two negative PCRs marked the recovered donors of Cohort 3.

Sequenced input: PBMCs or T cells enriched from blood (not recorded which). The sequence came from a woman aged 50 to 60 who had recovered from COVID-19. This sequence joins TRBV6-5 and TRBJ1-4; 7 nucleotides align to TRBD1. CDR3 sequence (DNA): TGTGCCAGCAGGTCCCCCTCGACAGGGAGAGCGGCTCTTTTT. Translating it yields CASRSPSTGRAALF.